The following is a TCR beta chain sequence with its context. The record originates from a study of T cell changes during pregnancy in multiple sclerosis. This CDR3 is built from 14 residues. Deletions cut 4 bases from V and 2 bases from J, with 12 bases between. The germline V gene encodes CDR1 MDHEN and CDR2 SYDVKM. This table comes from immunoSEQ multiplex PCR, and its TCRdb copy is limited to in-frame clones, with some not included. The table shows about 60,000 clones, with 93% occurring only once. This TCR came from a female donor with multiple sclerosis, enrolled in a pregnancy study. J is TRBJ2-7 and V is TRBV28, with a tentative D call TRBD2 (6 bases). The sample consisted of peripheral blood, taken after pregnancy. The CDR3 sequence: CASSYRDSTYEQYF. For the CDR3, the DNA is TGTGCCAGCAGTTACCGGGACTCTACCTACGAGCAGTACTTC.